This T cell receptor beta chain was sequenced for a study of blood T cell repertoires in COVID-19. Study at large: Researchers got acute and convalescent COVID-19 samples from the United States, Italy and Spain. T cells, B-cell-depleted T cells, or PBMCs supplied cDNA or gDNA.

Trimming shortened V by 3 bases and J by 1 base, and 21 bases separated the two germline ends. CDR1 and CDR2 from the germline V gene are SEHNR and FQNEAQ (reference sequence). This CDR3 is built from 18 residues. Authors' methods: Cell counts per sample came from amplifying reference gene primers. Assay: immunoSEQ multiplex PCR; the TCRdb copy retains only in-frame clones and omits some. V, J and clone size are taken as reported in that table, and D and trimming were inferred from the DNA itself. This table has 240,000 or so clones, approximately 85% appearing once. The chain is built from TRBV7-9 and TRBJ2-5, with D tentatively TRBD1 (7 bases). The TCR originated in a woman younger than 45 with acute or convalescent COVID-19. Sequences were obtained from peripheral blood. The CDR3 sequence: CASSFPRGAASLQETQYF. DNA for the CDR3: TGTGCCAGCAGCTTCCCCAGGGGGGCAGCCTCGCTCCAAGAGACCCAGTACTTC.